These 21 T cell receptor beta chains were sequenced from one sample in a study of cytotoxic CD8 clonotypes in ibrutinib-treated CLL. Produced via immunoSEQ multiplex PCR; TCRdb's table is partial and in-frame only. The table has roughly 63,000 clones, approximately 62% seen once; the top ten hold over 12%. The source material was PBMCs, sampled after 12 months of ibrutinib treatment. These receptors originate from a human donor with chronic lymphocytic leukemia.

The V gene is TRBV28, the J gene TRBJ2-2; D remains ambiguous. Trimming cost V 1 base and J 1 base, with 7 bases left between them. CDR1 is MDHEN, CDR2 SYDVKM, per germline. This CDR3 spans 15 amino acids. CDR3 loop: CASSLYLGNTGELFF. In DNA, the CDR3 is TGTGCCAGCAGTTTATATTTGGGGAACACCGGGGAGCTGTTTTTT.

In this sample, this clone turned up once. V and J are TRBV19 and TRBJ2-2; the D gene is possibly TRBD2 (5 bases). V was cut by 7 bases and J by 6 bases, with 18 bases left in between. This CDR3 contains 15 residues. Germline V lookup: CDR1 LNHDA, CDR2 SQIVND (reference sequence). The CDR3 protein is CASKGLVGSAGELFF. In DNA form, the CDR3 reads TGTGCCAGTAAAGGACTTGTCGGATCGGCCGGGGAGCTGTTTTTT.

The sample holds many counts of this clone. The chain links TRBV29-1 to TRBJ1-3, with unresolved D. The germline gives CDR1 SQVTM, CDR2 ANQGSEA. CDR3 length: 13 residues. The V and J ends lost 4 bases and 3 bases respectively, with 10 bases between them. The CDR3 coding sequence is TGCAGCGTTGGGTCTGTGTATGGAAACACCATATATTTT. Translation: CSVGSVYGNTIYF.

V and J are TRBV6-1 and TRBJ2-3; no reliable D call. In germline, CDR1 is MNHNS, CDR2 SASEGT. The CDR3 is 13 amino acids. Trimming cost V 6 bases and J 7 bases, with 14 bases left between them. The CDR3 region is CASSSGLRNTQYF. DNA of the CDR3: TGTGCCAGCAGCTCGGGTCTGCGCAATACGCAGTATTTT.

This chain connects TRBV5-3 to TRBJ2-7, with D unclear. TRBV5-3 is noted as an ORF with a role that remains uncertain. The CDR3 consists of 13 residues. V was trimmed by 7 bases and J by 5 bases, leaving 16 bases between them. The CDR3 loop reads CARYETYRHEQYV. The CDR3 bases are TGTGCCAGATACGAAACCTACCGACACGAGCAGTACGTC.

This sequence joins TRBV5-1 and TRBJ2-3, with 9 positions matching TRBD2. In germline, CDR1 is SGHRS, CDR2 YFSETQ. V lost 3 bases to trimming and J lost 1 base; unmatched junction nucleotides: 3. CDR3 length equals 15 residues. CDR3 sequence: CASSSGGRGTDTQYF. The CDR3 nucleotides read TGCGCCAGCAGCTCTGGCGGGAGGGGCACAGATACGCAGTATTTT.

This chain uses TRBV5-1 with TRBJ2-1; 7 bases fit TRBD2. The CDR3 is made up of 17 amino acids. Germline V gene data show CDR1 as SGHRS and CDR2 as YFSETQ. With V trimmed by 4 bases and J by 9 bases, 19 bases remained unmatched. The CDR3: CASSRQPSGAGEGEQFF. The CDR3 DNA sequence: TGCGCCAGCAGCAGACAGCCTTCGGGCGCGGGAGAGGGTGAGCAGTTCTTC.

This rearrangement joins TRBV5-6 to TRBJ2-3; 9 bases agree with TRBD1. Germline assignment: CDR1 SGHDT and CDR2 YYEEEE. This CDR3 is 16 amino acids long. Trimming removed 4 bases from V and 2 bases from J; junction bases left unmatched: 8. The CDR3 region is CASSAPGQGTTDTQYF. CDR3 in DNA: TGTGCCAGCAGCGCACCGGGACAGGGTACCACAGATACGCAGTATTTT.

This clone was observed a handful of times. This chain links TRBV28 with TRBJ2-7; D may match TRBD1 or TRBD2 (5 bases each). V was shortened by 7 bases and J by 3 bases, with 16 bases between the two germline ends. CDR1 and CDR2 from the germline V gene are MDHEN and SYDVKM. The CDR3 runs 14 residues. CDR3 sequence (DNA): TGTGCCAGCACCCCCGGGGCAACCTTCTACGAGCAGTACTTC. Protein: CASTPGATFYEQYF.

This clone qualifies as medium-sized (0.01 to 0.1%). The chain couples TRBV9 to TRBJ2-3, with 7 nucleotides matching TRBD2. Germline trimming cut 3 bases from V and 3 bases from J; bases unmatched to any gene: 4. CDR1 SGDLS and CDR2 YYNGEE come from the germline V gene. The CDR3 consists of 14 residues. CDR3 sequence reads: CASSAWTRTDTQYF. CDR3 nucleotides: TGTGCCAGCAGCGCCTGGACTAGAACAGATACGCAGTATTTT.

The rearrangement joins TRBV28 to TRBJ2-3; 12 bases map to TRBD2. The CDR3 totals 15 residues. The V gene's germline CDR1 is MDHEN and CDR2 SYDVKM. V lost 6 bases and J lost 3; bases outside the gene matches: 4. This chain's CDR3 is CASRDGLAGTDTQYF. CDR3 DNA sequence: TGTGCCAGCAGGGACGGACTAGCGGGGACAGATACGCAGTATTTT.

On this clone itself: One end of the junction varies from germline; a read error may be responsible. V and J are TRBV29-1 and TRBJ2-2; D not certain. The CDR3 contains 13 residues. The V gene's germline CDR1 is SQVTM and CDR2 ANQGSEA. DNA of the CDR3: TGCAGCGTTGATCAGCCGAAAACCGGGGAGCTGTTTTTT. It translates to CSVDQPKTGELFF.

The chain couples TRBV11-3 to TRBJ2-2; D call uncertain. V lost 1 base, J lost 0 bases, and 9 bases lay in between. The germline V gene encodes CDR1 SGHNT and CDR2 YENEEA. CDR3 length equals 16 residues. The CDR3 here is CASSLAVGANTGELFF. The CDR3 DNA follows: TGTGCCAGCAGCTTAGCTGTCGGAGCGAACACCGGGGAGCTGTTTTTT.

The chain carries TRBV7-9 and TRBJ2-3, with D uncertain. Germline values: CDR1 SEHNR, CDR2 FQNEAQ (reference sequence). This CDR3 has 17 amino acids. Trimming took 3 bases from V and 5 from J, leaving 21 bases between them. This CDR3 is CASSFYRLAPPRDTQYF. CDR3 DNA sequence: TGTGCCAGCAGCTTTTACCGGTTGGCCCCACCGAGAGATACGCAGTATTTT.

The chain employs TRBV7-8 and TRBJ2-7; 7 positions match TRBD1. This CDR3 has 14 residues. V dropped 5 bases and J dropped 2; count of bases not matched to a gene: 6. Germline assignment: CDR1 SGHVS and CDR2 FQNEAQ. The CDR3 protein is CASSPGQPPYEQYV. DNA of the CDR3: TGTGCCAGCAGCCCGGGACAGCCACCCTACGAGCAGTACGTC.

This chain links TRBV2 with TRBJ2-5; TRBD2 might be the D (5 bases). CDR3 length: 11 amino acids. V was cut by 5 bases and J by 5 bases, with 6 bases left in between. Germline assignment: CDR1 SNHLY and CDR2 FYNNEI. CDR3 DNA: TGTGCCAGCAGTTGGAGGGAGACCCAGTACTTC. Protein sequence: CASSWRETQYF.

This clone was counted between two and nine times. The rearrangement uses TRBV7-7 and TRBJ2-2; D might be TRBD2 (6 bases). This CDR3 spans 16 amino acids. Looked up from germline, CDR1 is SSHAT and CDR2 is FNYEAQ (reference sequence). V dropped 2 bases and J dropped 6 bases, with 16 bases sitting between them. CDR3 amino acids: CASSLSIGTSPGELFF. DNA for the CDR3: TGTGCCAGCAGCTTATCGATTGGGACTTCTCCCGGGGAGCTGTTTTTT.

This clone was picked up many times. V usage is TRBV6-1 and J usage is TRBJ2-4; D uncertain. The CDR3 consists of 12 residues. Per the germline V gene, CDR1 is MNHNS and CDR2 is SASEGT. Trimming left V 3 bases short and J 9 bases short, with 9 bases between. The CDR3 region has the DNA TGTGCCAGCAGTGATGGGTTTGTCATTCAGTACTTC. Translated, it gives CASSDGFVIQYF.

This clone was observed many times. The junction and the germline gene differ at one end; a read error may be behind it. The V and J genes are TRBV7-2 and TRBJ2-3, with 14 bases that match TRBD2. This CDR3 is built from 17 residues. Germline-derived CDR1 and CDR2 are SGHTA and FQGNSA. This CDR3 reads CASSFRGTSGSIDTQYF. CDR3 in DNA: TGTGCCAGCAGCTTTAGGGGGACTAGCGGGAGCATAGATACGCAGTATTTT.

This chain joins TRBV9 and TRBJ2-2, with D possibly being TRBD2 (5 bases). Trimming pared 0 bases from V and 6 bases from J, leaving 15 bases between. The CDR3 length is 16 residues. CDR1 and CDR2 (germline): SGDLS, YYNGEE. Written as DNA, the CDR3 is TGTGCCAGCAGCGTAGAAGGTAGACTATCGTCCGGGGAGCTGTTTTTT. It is translated as CASSVEGRLSSGELFF.

This clone has at least ten counts. This chain links TRBV19 with TRBJ1-1; weak D call: TRBD1 (6 bases). This CDR3 has 14 residues. Germline-derived CDR1 and CDR2 are LNHDA and SQIVND (reference sequence). The V end was cut by 4 bases, the J end by 4 bases, with 13 bases between. The CDR3 DNA reads TGTGCCAGTAGTAACTCAGGGGCATCCACTGAAGCTTTCTTT. Translating it yields CASSNSGASTEAFF.